The rows below give T cell receptor beta chains drawn from one sample of a study of PD-L1 blockade in urothelial cancer. Assay: immunoSEQ multiplex PCR; the TCRdb copy retains only in-frame clones and omits some. The sample contains 68,000 or so clones, roughly four fifths of which appear only once. Sequencing used PBMCs, obtained around atezolizumab (anti-PD-L1) treatment. Source of these receptors: a man in his 70s with urothelial cancer. The CDR3 runs from the conserved cysteine through the conserved F or W. Each record gives: V gene, D gene, CDR3 length, clone size, J gene, CDR3 protein, CDR3 DNA. A D gene is named only where the DNA matches it firmly. Some rows have no size entry. The others give once, few or many, or a class for an expanded clone.

V: TRBV18; D: TRBD2; length: 14; size: NA; J: TRBJ2-5; CDR3: CASSPASGEETQYF; DNA: TGTGCCAGCTCACCAGCTAGCGGGGAAGAGACCCAGTACTTC
V: TRBV5-1; D: TRBD2; length: 13; size: NA; J: TRBJ2-5; CDR3: CASSESGIGTQYF; DNA: TGCGCCAGCAGCGAGAGCGGGATCGGGACCCAGTACTTC
V: TRBV15; D: NA; length: 14; size: NA; J: TRBJ1-3; CDR3: CATSRDHGGNTIYF; DNA: TGTGCCACCAGCAGAGATCATGGGGGCAACACCATATATTTT
V: TRBV7-3; D: NA; length: 15; size: NA; J: TRBJ2-1; CDR3: CASSLGSRGANEQFF; DNA: TGTGCCAGCAGCTTAGGTTCTCGGGGGGCGAATGAGCAGTTCTTC
V: TRBV6-5; D: NA; length: 15; size: NA; J: TRBJ2-3; CDR3: CASSYNRGGTDTQYF; DNA: TGTGCCAGCAGTTACAACCGGGGAGGCACAGATACGCAGTATTTT
V: TRBV18; D: NA; length: 15; size: NA; J: TRBJ2-7; CDR3: CASATEGFASYEQYF; DNA: TGTGCCAGCGCAACGGAGGGGTTCGCGTCCTACGAGCAGTACTTC
V: TRBV5-4; D: TRBD1; length: 12; size: NA; J: TRBJ2-5; CDR3: CAISTGVETQYF; DNA: TGTGCCATCTCGACAGGGGTAGAGACCCAGTACTTC
V: TRBV15; D: TRBD1; length: 15; size: NA; J: TRBJ2-2; CDR3: CATRRDRANTGELFF; DNA: TGTGCCACCCGACGAGACAGGGCGAACACCGGGGAGCTGTTTTTT
V: TRBV4-3; D: NA; length: 18; size: once; J: TRBJ1-2; CDR3: CASSRVPTQGRGGKSYTF; DNA: TGCGCCAGCAGCCGAGTACCGACTCAAGGCCGGGGGGGAAAGAGCTACACCTTC
V: TRBV4-3; D: NA; length: 19; size: NA; J: TRBJ2-7; CDR3: CASSQGGGVRRETSYEQYF; DNA: TGCGCCAGCAGCCAAGGAGGGGGGGTTCGGCGCGAAACCTCCTACGAGCAGTACTTC
V: TRBV2; D: TRBD2; length: 16; size: NA; J: TRBJ2-2; CDR3: CASSEASGMGTGELFF; DNA: TGTGCCAGCAGTGAAGCTAGCGGGATGGGGACCGGGGAGCTGTTTTTT
V: TRBV2; D: TRBD2; length: 15; size: NA; J: TRBJ2-5; CDR3: CASSVVAGVTETQYF; DNA: TGTGCCAGCAGTGTAGTAGCGGGGGTAACGGAGACCCAGTACTTC
V: TRBV5-1; D: TRBD1; length: 15; size: NA; J: TRBJ1-6; CDR3: CASSRQQGENSPLHF; DNA: TGCGCCAGCAGCAGGCAACAGGGGGAGAATTCACCCCTCCACTTT
V: TRBV6-5; D: NA; length: 13; size: NA; J: TRBJ1-2; CDR3: CASRAQEFNGYTF; DNA: TGTGCCAGCAGGGCACAGGAGTTCAATGGCTACACCTTC
V: TRBV18; D: TRBD1; length: 16; size: NA; J: TRBJ2-3; CDR3: CASSLQQGARADTQYF; DNA: TGTGCCAGCTCTCTCCAACAGGGGGCAAGGGCAGATACGCAGTATTTT
V: TRBV6-4; D: TRBD1; length: 17; size: NA; J: TRBJ2-6; CDR3: CASSPRQGAGGANVLTF; DNA: TGTGCCAGCAGTCCTAGACAGGGGGCAGGTGGGGCCAACGTCCTGACTTTC
V: TRBV19; D: TRBD2; length: 15; size: NA; J: TRBJ2-7; CDR3: CASRRTSGGAGEQYF; DNA: TGTGCCAGTAGGAGGACTAGCGGGGGGGCAGGGGAGCAGTACTTC
V: TRBV6-6; D: NA; length: 14; size: NA; J: TRBJ1-5; CDR3: CASSYDRNNQPQHF; DNA: TGTGCCAGCAGTTACGACAGGAACAATCAGCCCCAGCATTTT
V: TRBV19; D: TRBD2; length: 17; size: NA; J: TRBJ2-5; CDR3: CASTTPGLAGGKETQYF; DNA: TGTGCCAGTACCACACCGGGACTAGCGGGGGGGAAAGAGACCCAGTACTTC
V: TRBV5-4; D: TRBD1; length: 15; size: NA; J: TRBJ1-2; CDR3: CASSSRQGPGGGYTF; DNA: TGTGCCAGCAGCTCACGACAGGGACCCGGGGGTGGCTACACCTTC
V: TRBV11-3; D: TRBD1; length: 14; size: NA; J: TRBJ2-5; CDR3: CASRGQAPQETQYF; DNA: TGTGCCAGTAGGGGGCAGGCTCCACAAGAGACCCAGTACTTC
V: TRBV7-9; D: NA; length: 12; size: NA; J: TRBJ2-1; CDR3: CASSPRDSPKFF; DNA: TGTGCCAGCAGCCCCCGGGACTCACCCAAGTTCTTC
V: TRBV19; D: TRBD1; length: 15; size: NA; J: TRBJ2-7; CDR3: CASSILTGDSYEQYF; DNA: TGTGCCAGTAGTATATTGACAGGGGATTCCTACGAGCAGTACTTC
V: TRBV18; D: NA; length: 18; size: NA; J: TRBJ2-6; CDR3: CASSRNGGVGSGANVLTF; DNA: TGTGCCAGCTCAAGAAACGGCGGGGTGGGCTCTGGGGCCAACGTCCTGACTTTC
V: TRBV4-3; D: NA; length: 15; size: NA; J: TRBJ2-7; CDR3: CASSPEGGAGVEQYF; DNA: TGCGCCAGCAGTCCCGAGGGGGGGGCCGGCGTAGAGCAGTACTTT
V: TRBV5-4; D: TRBD1; length: 15; size: few; J: TRBJ2-2; CDR3: CASSLGQGVTGELFF; DNA: TGTGCCAGCAGCTTGGGACAGGGAGTAACCGGGGAGCTGTTTTTT
V: TRBV5-1; D: NA; length: 13; size: NA; J: TRBJ1-1; CDR3: CASSKDMNTEAFF; DNA: TGCGCCAGCAGCAAAGACATGAACACTGAAGCTTTCTTT
V: TRBV9; D: NA; length: 14; size: NA; J: TRBJ2-1; CDR3: CASSVSPRHNEQFF; DNA: TGTGCCAGCAGCGTCTCCCCGAGGCACAATGAGCAGTTCTTC
V: TRBV11-3; D: TRBD1; length: 16; size: NA; J: TRBJ2-2; CDR3: CASFFAGTGSPGELFF; DNA: TGTGCCAGCTTTTTCGCGGGGACAGGGAGTCCCGGGGAGCTGTTTTTT
V: TRBV11-3; D: NA; length: 14; size: NA; J: TRBJ2-3; CDR3: CASSLGEVGDTQYF; DNA: TGTGCCAGCAGCTTAGGGGAGGTCGGAGATACGCAGTATTTT
V: TRBV15; D: NA; length: 15; size: NA; J: TRBJ2-7; CDR3: CATSRDRRDSYEQYF; DNA: TGTGCCACCAGCAGAGATAGGAGAGACTCCTACGAGCAGTACTTC
V: TRBV11-3; D: TRBD2; length: 16; size: NA; J: TRBJ2-5; CDR3: CASSLVGGVDQETQYF; DNA: TGTGCCAGCAGCTTGGTGGGGGGGGTGGACCAAGAGACCCAGTACTTC
V: TRBV10-3; D: TRBD2; length: 14; size: few; J: TRBJ2-1; CDR3: CAIKGLAGYNEQFF; DNA: TGTGCCATCAAAGGTCTAGCGGGGTACAATGAGCAGTTCTTC
V: TRBV6-5; D: TRBD1; length: 15; size: NA; J: TRBJ2-1; CDR3: CASSLMTGAYNEQFF; DNA: TGTGCCAGCAGCCTCATGACAGGGGCCTACAATGAGCAGTTCTTC
V: TRBV11-2; D: TRBD1; length: 15; size: NA; J: TRBJ2-5; CDR3: CASSSKTGEEGTQYF; DNA: TGTGCCAGCAGCTCGAAGACAGGGGAGGAAGGGACCCAGTACTTC
V: TRBV7-9; D: TRBD1; length: 14; size: NA; J: TRBJ1-5; CDR3: CASSWTGQGQPQHF; DNA: TGTGCCAGCAGCTGGACAGGGCAGGGTCAGCCCCAGCATTTT
V: TRBV4-3; D: NA; length: 14; size: NA; J: TRBJ2-7; CDR3: CASSQEGYGVEQYF; DNA: TGCGCCAGCAGCCAAGAAGGGTACGGGGTCGAGCAGTACTTC
V: TRBV9; D: TRBD1; length: 18; size: NA; J: TRBJ2-5; CDR3: CASSVGSKGQGEGETQYF; DNA: TGTGCCAGCAGCGTAGGATCCAAGGGACAGGGGGAGGGAGAGACCCAGTACTTC
V: TRBV11-1; D: NA; length: 12; size: NA; J: TRBJ1-1; CDR3: CASRWGDTEAFF; DNA: TGTGCCAGCAGGTGGGGAGACACTGAAGCTTTCTTT
V: TRBV6-5; D: NA; length: 13; size: few; J: TRBJ1-2; CDR3: CASRPGISSGYTF; DNA: TGTGCCAGCAGGCCAGGTATTAGTTCCGGCTACACCTTC
V: TRBV2; D: NA; length: 14; size: once; J: TRBJ2-3; CDR3: CASTWGVFADTQYF; DNA: TGTGCCAGCACCTGGGGGGTTTTTGCGGATACGCAGTATTTT
V: TRBV2; D: TRBD2; length: 15; size: NA; J: TRBJ2-1; CDR3: CARSSTGTSGDEQFF; DNA: TGTGCCAGAAGTAGTACCGGGACTAGCGGCGATGAGCAGTTCTTC
V: TRBV19; D: TRBD2; length: 16; size: NA; J: TRBJ2-5; CDR3: CASSRSGLAGQETQYF; DNA: TGTGCCAGTAGTAGGTCGGGACTAGCGGGACAAGAGACCCAGTACTTC
V: TRBV10-3; D: TRBD2; length: 16; size: NA; J: TRBJ2-3; CDR3: CAISEGGLAGEDTQYF; DNA: TGTGCCATCAGTGAGGGGGGACTAGCGGGGGAAGATACGCAGTATTTT
V: TRBV11-3; D: TRBD2; length: 15; size: NA; J: TRBJ2-5; CDR3: CASSLDGGRVETQYF; DNA: TGTGCCAGCAGCTTAGATGGCGGGAGGGTGGAGACCCAGTACTTC
V: TRBV9; D: NA; length: 16; size: NA; J: TRBJ2-1; CDR3: CASSPRDSDFYNEQFF; DNA: TGTGCCAGCAGCCCGCGGGACAGCGACTTCTACAATGAGCAGTTCTTC
V: TRBV5-1; D: TRBD1; length: 14; size: NA; J: TRBJ2-7; CDR3: CASSLLQGEGEQYF; DNA: TGCGCCAGCAGCTTACTCCAGGGGGAAGGCGAGCAGTACTTC
V: TRBV19; D: NA; length: 14; size: NA; J: TRBJ2-3; CDR3: CASSVPGVKDTQYF; DNA: TGTGCCAGTAGTGTGCCAGGGGTTAAAGATACGCAGTATTTT
V: TRBV6-5; D: TRBD2; length: 12; size: NA; J: TRBJ2-7; CDR3: CASKGGSYEQYF; DNA: TGTGCCAGCAAGGGCGGGAGCTACGAGCAGTACTTC
V: TRBV14; D: NA; length: 16; size: NA; J: TRBJ1-2; CDR3: CASSLSGQATSHGYTF; DNA: TGTGCCAGCAGCCTGTCTGGGCAGGCGACCTCCCATGGCTACACCTTC
V: TRBV13; D: NA; length: 17; size: NA; J: TRBJ1-1; CDR3: CASSLPTLGGAQTEAFF; DNA: TGTGCCAGCAGCCTACCCACTCTAGGGGGGGCGCAAACTGAAGCTTTCTTT
V: TRBV25-1; D: NA; length: 16; size: NA; J: TRBJ1-6; CDR3: CASSELDWTDNSPLHF; DNA: TGTGCCAGCAGTGAATTGGATTGGACAGATAATTCACCCCTCCACTTT
V: TRBV7-6; D: NA; length: 14; size: NA; J: TRBJ2-7; CDR3: CASSRTGGTYEQYF; DNA: TGTGCCAGCAGCCGGACCGGGGGAACCTACGAGCAGTACTTC
V: TRBV19; D: NA; length: 16; size: NA; J: TRBJ1-6; CDR3: CASSIETGSIKSPLHF; DNA: TGTGCCAGTAGTATTGAAACAGGGTCAATTAAATCACCCCTCCACTTT
V: TRBV27; D: TRBD1; length: 15; size: NA; J: TRBJ2-3; CDR3: CASSSRDRETDTQYF; DNA: TGTGCCAGCAGTTCCCGGGACAGGGAGACAGATACGCAGTATTTT
V: TRBV6-5; D: TRBD1; length: 12; size: NA; J: TRBJ1-2; CDR3: CASRTDRVGYTF; DNA: TGTGCCAGCAGAACCGACAGGGTAGGCTACACCTTC
V: TRBV21-1; D: NA; length: 16; size: NA; J: TRBJ2-5; CDR3: CASSRGGLAYIETQYF; DNA: TGTGCCAGCAGCAGGGGGGGCCTAGCTTACATAGAGACCCAGTACTTC
V: TRBV15; D: NA; length: 15; size: NA; J: TRBJ1-5; CDR3: CATSSGGAIPQPQHF; DNA: TGTGCCACCAGCTCGGGGGGCGCGATCCCTCAGCCCCAGCATTTT